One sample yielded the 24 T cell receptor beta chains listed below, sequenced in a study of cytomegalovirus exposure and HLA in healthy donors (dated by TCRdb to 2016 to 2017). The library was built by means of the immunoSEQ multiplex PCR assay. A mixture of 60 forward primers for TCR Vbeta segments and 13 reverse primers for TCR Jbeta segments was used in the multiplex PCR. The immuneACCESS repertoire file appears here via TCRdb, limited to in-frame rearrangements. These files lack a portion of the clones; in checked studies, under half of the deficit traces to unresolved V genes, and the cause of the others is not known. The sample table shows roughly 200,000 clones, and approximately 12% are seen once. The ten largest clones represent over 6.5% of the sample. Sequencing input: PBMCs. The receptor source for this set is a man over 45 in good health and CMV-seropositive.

The CDR3 sequence is CASSDSGWTGVNTEAFF. The CDR3 region has the DNA TGTGCCAGCAGTGACTCGGGGTGGACAGGGGTGAACACTGAAGCTTTCTTT. The V call is TRBV6-4, the J call TRBJ1-1, with 9 nucleotides matching TRBD1. J was trimmed by 0 bases and V by 0 bases; bases with no gene match: 5. This CDR3 region has 17 residues. The germline CDR1 and CDR2 sequences are MRHNA and SNTAGT.

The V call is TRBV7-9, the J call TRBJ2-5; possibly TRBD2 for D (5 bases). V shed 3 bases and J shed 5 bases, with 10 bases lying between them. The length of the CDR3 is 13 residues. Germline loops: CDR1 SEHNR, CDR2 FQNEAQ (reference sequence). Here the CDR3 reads CASSFRTWETQYF. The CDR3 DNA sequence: TGTGCCAGCAGCTTCAGGACTTGGGAGACCCAGTACTTC.

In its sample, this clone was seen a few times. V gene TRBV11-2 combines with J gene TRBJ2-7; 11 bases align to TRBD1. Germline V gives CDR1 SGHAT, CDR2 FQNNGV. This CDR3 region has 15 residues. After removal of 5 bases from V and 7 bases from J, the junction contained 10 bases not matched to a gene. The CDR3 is CASSRPGQGGLEQYF. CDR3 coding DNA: TGTGCCAGCAGCCGCCCGGGACAGGGGGGACTTGAGCAGTACTTC.

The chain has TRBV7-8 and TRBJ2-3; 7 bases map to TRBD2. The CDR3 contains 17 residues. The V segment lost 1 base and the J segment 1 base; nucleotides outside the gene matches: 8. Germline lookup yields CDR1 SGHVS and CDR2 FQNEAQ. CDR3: CASSLVWGGVGTDTQYF. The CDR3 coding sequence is TGTGCCAGCAGCTTAGTCTGGGGGGGGGTGGGCACAGATACGCAGTATTTT.

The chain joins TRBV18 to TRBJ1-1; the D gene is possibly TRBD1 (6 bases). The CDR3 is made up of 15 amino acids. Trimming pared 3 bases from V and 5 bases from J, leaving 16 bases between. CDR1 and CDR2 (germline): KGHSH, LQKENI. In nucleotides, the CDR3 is TGTGCCAGCTCACCTCAACAGGGATCGTGGACTGAAGCTTTCTTT. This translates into CASSPQQGSWTEAFF.

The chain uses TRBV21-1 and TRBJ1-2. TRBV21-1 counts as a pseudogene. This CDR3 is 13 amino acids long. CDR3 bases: TGTGCCAGCAGCACCCGGGGGGATGGCGGCTACACCTTC. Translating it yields CASSTRGDGGYTF.

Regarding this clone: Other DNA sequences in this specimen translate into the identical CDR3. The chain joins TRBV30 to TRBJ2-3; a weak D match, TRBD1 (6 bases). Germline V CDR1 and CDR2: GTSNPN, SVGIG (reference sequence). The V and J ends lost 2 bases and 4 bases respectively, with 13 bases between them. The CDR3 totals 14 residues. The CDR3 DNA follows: TGTGCCTGGAGTCTAGGGGGAACGGCAGATACGCAGTATTTT. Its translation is CAWSLGGTADTQYF.

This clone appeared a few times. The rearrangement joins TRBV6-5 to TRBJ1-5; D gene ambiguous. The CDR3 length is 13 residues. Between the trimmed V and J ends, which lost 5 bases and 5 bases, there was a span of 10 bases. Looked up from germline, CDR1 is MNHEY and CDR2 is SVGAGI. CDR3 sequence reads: CASSANGDQPQHF. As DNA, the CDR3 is TGTGCCAGCAGTGCTAACGGAGATCAGCCCCAGCATTTT.

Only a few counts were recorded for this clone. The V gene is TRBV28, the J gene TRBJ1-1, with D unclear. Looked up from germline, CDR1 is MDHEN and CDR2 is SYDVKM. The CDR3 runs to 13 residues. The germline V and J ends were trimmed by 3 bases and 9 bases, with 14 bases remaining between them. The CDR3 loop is CASSFLTPRKAFF. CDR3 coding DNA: TGTGCCAGCAGTTTTCTCACTCCCAGGAAAGCTTTCTTT.

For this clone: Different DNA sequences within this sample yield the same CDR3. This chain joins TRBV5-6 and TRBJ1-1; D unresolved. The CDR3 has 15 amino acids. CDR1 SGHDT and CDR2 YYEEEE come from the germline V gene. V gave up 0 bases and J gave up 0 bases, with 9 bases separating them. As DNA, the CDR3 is TGTGCCAGCAGCTTGGGGGTGACTATGAACACTGAAGCTTTCTTT. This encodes CASSLGVTMNTEAFF.

The CDR3 region has the DNA TGCGCCAGCAGCCAAGATATTGGTACTAGCGGGGGTCGAAACACCGGGGAGCTGTTTTTT. It translates to CASSQDIGTSGGRNTGELFF. The J gene is TRBJ2-2, the V gene TRBV4-3; 11 bases are a match to TRBD2. This CDR3 comprises 20 residues. Losses at the gene ends were 0 bases for V and 2 bases for J; bases not matched to a gene: 11. Germline assignment: CDR1 LGHNA and CDR2 YSLEER.

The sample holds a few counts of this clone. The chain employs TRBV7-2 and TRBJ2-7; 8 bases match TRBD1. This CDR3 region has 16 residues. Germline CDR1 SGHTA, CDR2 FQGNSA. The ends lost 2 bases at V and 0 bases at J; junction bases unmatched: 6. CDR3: CASSLSQGASSYEQYF. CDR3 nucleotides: TGTGCCAGCAGCTTATCCCAGGGGGCGAGCTCCTACGAGCAGTACTTC.

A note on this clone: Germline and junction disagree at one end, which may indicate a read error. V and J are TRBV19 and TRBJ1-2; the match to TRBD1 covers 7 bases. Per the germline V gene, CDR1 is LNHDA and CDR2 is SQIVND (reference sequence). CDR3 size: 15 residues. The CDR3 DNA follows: TGTGCCACCCAACGACAGGGAGGATTCTCCTATTGCTACACCTTC. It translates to CATQRQGGFSYCYTF. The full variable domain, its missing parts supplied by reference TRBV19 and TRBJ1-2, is DGGITQSPKYLFRKEGQNVTLSCEQNLNHDAMYWYRQDPGQGLRLIYYSQIVNDFQKGDIAEGYSVSREKKESFPLTVTSAQKNPTAFYLCATQRQGGFSYCYTFGSGTRLTVV.

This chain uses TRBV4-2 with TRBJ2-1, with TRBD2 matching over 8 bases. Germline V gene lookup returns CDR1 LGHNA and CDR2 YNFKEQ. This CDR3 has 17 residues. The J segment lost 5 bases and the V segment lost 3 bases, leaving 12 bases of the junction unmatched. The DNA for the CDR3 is TGTGCCAGCAGCCAGACCCATGGGGCGGGGGGTGACAATGAGCAGTTCTTC. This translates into CASSQTHGAGGDNEQFF.

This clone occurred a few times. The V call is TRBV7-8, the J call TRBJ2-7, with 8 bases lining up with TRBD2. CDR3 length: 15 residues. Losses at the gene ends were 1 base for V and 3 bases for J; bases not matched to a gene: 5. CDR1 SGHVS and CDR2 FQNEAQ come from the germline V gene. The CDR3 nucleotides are TGTGCCAGCAGCTTAGGAGTTAGCGGGATCTACGAGCAGTACTTC. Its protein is CASSLGVSGIYEQYF.

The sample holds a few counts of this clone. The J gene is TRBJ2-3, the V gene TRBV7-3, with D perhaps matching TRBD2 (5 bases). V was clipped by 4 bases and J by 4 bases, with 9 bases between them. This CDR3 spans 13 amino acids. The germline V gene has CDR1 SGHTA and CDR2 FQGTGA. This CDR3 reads CASSWTGADTQYF. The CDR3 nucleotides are TGTGCCAGCAGCTGGACTGGCGCAGATACGCAGTATTTT.

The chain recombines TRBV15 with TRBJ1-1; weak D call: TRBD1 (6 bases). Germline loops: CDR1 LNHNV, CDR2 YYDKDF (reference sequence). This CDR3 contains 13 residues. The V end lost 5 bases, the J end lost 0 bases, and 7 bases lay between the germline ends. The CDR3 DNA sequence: TGTGCCACCAGCGACAGGCTGAACACTGAAGCTTTCTTT. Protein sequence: CATSDRLNTEAFF. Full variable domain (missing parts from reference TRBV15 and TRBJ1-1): DAMVIQNPRYQVTQFGKPVTLSCSQTLNHNVMYWYQQKSSQAPKLLFHYYDKDFNNEADTPDNFQSRRPNTSFCFLDIRSPGLGDTAMYLCATSDRLNTEAFFGQGTRLTVV.

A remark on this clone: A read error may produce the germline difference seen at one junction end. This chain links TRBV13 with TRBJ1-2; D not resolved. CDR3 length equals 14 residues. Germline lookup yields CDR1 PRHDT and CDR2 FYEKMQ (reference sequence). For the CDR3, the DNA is TGTGCCAGCAGCACACGGACGGAGGTGGGTGGCTACAACTTC. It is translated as CASSTRTEVGGYNF.

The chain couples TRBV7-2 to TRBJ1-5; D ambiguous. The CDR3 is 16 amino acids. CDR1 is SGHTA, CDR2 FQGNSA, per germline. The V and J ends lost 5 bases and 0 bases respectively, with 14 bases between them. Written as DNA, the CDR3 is TGTGCCAGCAGCCGCCTCGTAGCTAATAGCAATCAGCCCCAGCATTTT. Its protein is CASSRLVANSNQPQHF.

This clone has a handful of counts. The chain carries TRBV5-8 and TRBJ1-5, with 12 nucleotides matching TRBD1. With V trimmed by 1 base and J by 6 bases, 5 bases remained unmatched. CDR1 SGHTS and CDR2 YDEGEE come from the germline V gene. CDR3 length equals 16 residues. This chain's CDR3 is CASSLPRDRGLQPQHF. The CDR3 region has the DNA TGTGCCAGCAGCTTGCCCCGGGACAGGGGGCTTCAGCCCCAGCATTTT.

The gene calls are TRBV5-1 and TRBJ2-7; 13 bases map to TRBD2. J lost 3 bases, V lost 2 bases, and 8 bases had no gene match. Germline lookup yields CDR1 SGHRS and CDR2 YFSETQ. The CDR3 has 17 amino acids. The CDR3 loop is CASSFRLAGGFSYEQYF. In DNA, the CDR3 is TGCGCCAGCAGCTTCAGACTAGCGGGGGGATTCAGCTACGAGCAGTACTTC.

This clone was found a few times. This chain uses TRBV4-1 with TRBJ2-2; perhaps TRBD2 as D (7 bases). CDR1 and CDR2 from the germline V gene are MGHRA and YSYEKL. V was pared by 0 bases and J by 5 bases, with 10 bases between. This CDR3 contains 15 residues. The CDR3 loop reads CASSQDAGATGELFF. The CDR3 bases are TGCGCCAGCAGCCAAGATGCGGGGGCAACCGGGGAGCTGTTTTTT.

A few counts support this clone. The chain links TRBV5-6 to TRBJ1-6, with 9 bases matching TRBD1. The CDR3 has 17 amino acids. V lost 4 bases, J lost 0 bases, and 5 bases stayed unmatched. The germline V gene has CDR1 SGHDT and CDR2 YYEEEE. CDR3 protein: CASSGTGLGSYNSPLHF. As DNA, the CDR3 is TGTGCCAGCAGCGGGACAGGGTTGGGCTCCTATAATTCACCCCTCCACTTT.

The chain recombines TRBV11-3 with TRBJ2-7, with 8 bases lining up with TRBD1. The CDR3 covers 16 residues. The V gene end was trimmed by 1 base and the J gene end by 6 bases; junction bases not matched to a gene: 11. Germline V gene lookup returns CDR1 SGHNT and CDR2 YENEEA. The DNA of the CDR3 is TGTGCCAGCAGCTTAGGGGCAGGGGGCTATCCGGGCGAGCAGTACTTC. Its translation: CASSLGAGGYPGEQYF.